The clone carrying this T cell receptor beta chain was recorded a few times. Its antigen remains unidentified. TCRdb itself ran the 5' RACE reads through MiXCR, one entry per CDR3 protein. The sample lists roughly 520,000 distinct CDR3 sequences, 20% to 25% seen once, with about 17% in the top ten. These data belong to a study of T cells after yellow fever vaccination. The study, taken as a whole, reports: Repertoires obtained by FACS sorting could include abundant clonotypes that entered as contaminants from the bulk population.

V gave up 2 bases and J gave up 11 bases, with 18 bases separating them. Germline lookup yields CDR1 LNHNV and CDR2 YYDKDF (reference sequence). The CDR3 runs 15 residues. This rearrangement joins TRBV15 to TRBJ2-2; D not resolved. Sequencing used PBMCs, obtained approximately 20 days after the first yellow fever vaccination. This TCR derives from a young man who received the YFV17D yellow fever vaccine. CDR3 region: CATSRHPPPRGELFF. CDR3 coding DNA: TGTGCCACCAGCAGACACCCCCCCCCAAGAGGAGAGCTGTTTTTT. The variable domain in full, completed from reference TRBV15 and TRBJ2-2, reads DAMVIQNPRYQVTQFGKPVTLSCSQTLNHNVMYWYQQKSSQAPKLLFHYYDKDFNNEADTPDNFQSRRPNTSFCFLDIRSPGLGDTAMYLCATSRHPPPRGELFFGEGSRLTVL.